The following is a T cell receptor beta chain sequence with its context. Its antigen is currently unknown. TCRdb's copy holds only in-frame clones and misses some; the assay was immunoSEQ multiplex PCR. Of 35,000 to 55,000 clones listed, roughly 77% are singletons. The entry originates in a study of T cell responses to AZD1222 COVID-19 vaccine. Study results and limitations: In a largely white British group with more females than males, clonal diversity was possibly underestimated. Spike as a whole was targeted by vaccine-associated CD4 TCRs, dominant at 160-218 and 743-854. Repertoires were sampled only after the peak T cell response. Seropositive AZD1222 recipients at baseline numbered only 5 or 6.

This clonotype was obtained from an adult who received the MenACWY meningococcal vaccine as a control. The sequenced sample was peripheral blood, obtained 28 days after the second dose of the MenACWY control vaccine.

The CDR3 nucleotides read TGTGCCACTACGGACAGGGGGACCGGAAACACCATATATTTT. Encoded protein: CATTDRGTGNTIYF. The chain couples TRBV19 to TRBJ1-3, with 10 bases lining up with TRBD1. Looked up from germline, CDR1 is LNHDA and CDR2 is SQIVND (reference sequence). This CDR3 has 14 residues. After removal of 10 bases from V and 4 bases from J, the junction contained 7 bases not matched to a gene.